This T cell receptor (beta chain) was sequenced in a study of blood T cell repertoires in COVID-19. Background on the study: There were acute and convalescent COVID-19 samples, and they came from the United States, Italy and Spain. PBMCs, B-cell-depleted T cells, or T cells provided the cDNA or gDNA that made up the material.

The length of the CDR3 is 17 residues. Germline CDR1 and CDR2: SGHRS and YFSETQ. V dropped 5 bases and J dropped 3; count of bases not matched to a gene: 11. The method was immunoSEQ multiplex PCR; TCRdb's version includes in-frame clones alone and lacks a portion of them. The sample consists of under 300,000 clones, more than 60% of them appearing once. The chain employs TRBV5-1 and TRBJ2-5, with 12 bases lining up with TRBD2. The receptor's source is a woman aged 40 to 50 with active or convalescent COVID-19. Material: peripheral blood. DNA for the CDR3: TGCGCCAGCAGTTGGGGGACTCGACTAGCGGGGGAAGAGACCCAGTACTTC. This codes for CASSWGTRLAGEETQYF.